The 25 T cell receptor beta chains presented below share a single source sample, sequenced in a study of cytomegalovirus exposure and HLA in healthy donors. The PCR employed 60 Vbeta primers together with 13 Jbeta primers. Sequencing was performed with immunoSEQ multiplex PCR; in TCRdb, only in-frame clones are kept and a portion is missing. Seen here are around 80,000 clones, more than 50% observed once, and the top ten hold 4% to 4.5%. Sequencing was carried out using PBMCs. These receptors came from a male donor in good health and CMV-seropositive.

The DNA of the CDR3 is TGTGCCAGCTCACCGAAGGACAGGGATTACGAGCCCCAGCATTTT. This sequence encodes CASSPKDRDYEPQHF. The chain carries TRBV18 and TRBJ1-5, with 8 nucleotides matching TRBD1. After removal of 3 bases from V and 8 bases from J, the junction contained 9 bases not matched to a gene. The CDR3 runs 15 residues. Per the germline V gene, CDR1 is KGHSH and CDR2 is LQKENI.

The CDR3: CASSLALAGVKNIQYF. The CDR3 DNA follows: TGTGCCAGCAGCTTAGCGCTAGCGGGAGTAAAAAACATTCAGTACTTC. This sequence joins TRBV7-2 and TRBJ2-4, with 10 bases lining up with TRBD2. The CDR3 is 16 residues long. Germline V gene lookup returns CDR1 SGHTA and CDR2 FQGNSA. V was pared by 0 bases and J by 4 bases, with 3 bases of the junction left unmatched.

The chain combines TRBV6-1 with TRBJ1-2; 9 bases map to TRBD1. Germline CDR1 is MNHNS and CDR2 is SASEGT. The CDR3 has 17 residues. Germline trimming cut 2 bases from V and 8 bases from J; bases unmatched to any gene: 15. CDR3 in amino acids: CASSESALTGGTRGYTF. The DNA for the CDR3 is TGTGCCAGCAGTGAATCTGCCCTTACAGGGGGCACGCGGGGCTACACCTTC.

In the case of this clone: The same CDR3 arises from other DNA sequences in this sample as well. V usage is TRBV7-2 and J usage is TRBJ2-3, with 7 nucleotides matching TRBD2. This CDR3 region has 17 residues. Trimming took 4 bases from V and 2 from J; bases not matched to a gene: 12. Per germline, CDR1 SGHTA and CDR2 FQGNSA. The CDR3 DNA follows: TGTGCCAGCAGCTCCAAGCGGGGCAGCGGGACCACAGATACGCAGTATTTT. As protein: CASSSKRGSGTTDTQYF.

This clone was picked up one time. V and J are TRBV19 and TRBJ2-7; TRBD2 might be the D (5 bases). This CDR3 is 14 amino acids long. Between the trimmed V and J ends, which lost 3 bases and 0 bases, there was a span of 9 bases. Germline V gene sequence: CDR1 LNHDA, CDR2 SQIVND (reference sequence). The DNA of the CDR3 is TGTGCCAGTAGTATGGTAGGGAGCTCCTACGAGCAGTACTTC. Its translation: CASSMVGSSYEQYF.

This sequence joins TRBV4-2 and TRBJ2-2; D gene unclear. Looked up from germline, CDR1 is LGHNA and CDR2 is YNFKEQ. Trimming took off 0 bases at V and 3 bases at J, with 2 bases between the two ends. This CDR3 contains 13 residues. CDR3 region: CASSQDDTGELFF. The CDR3 DNA sequence: TGTGCCAGCAGCCAAGACGACACCGGGGAGCTGTTTTTT.

J is TRBJ2-5 and V is TRBV4-2; 12 bases map to TRBD1. Gene TRBJ2-7 matches the end of the DNA better, so the J call may be wrong. The CDR3 covers 15 residues. CDR1 is LGHNA, CDR2 YNFKEQ, per germline. In DNA, the CDR3 is TGTGCCAGCAGCCCCCTGGGGACAGGGGGCAACGAGCAGTACTTC. It codes for CASSPLGTGGNEQYF.

The chain joins TRBV29-1 to TRBJ1-1; 7 bases are shared with TRBD1. Germline V gene data show CDR1 as SQVTM and CDR2 as ANQGSEA. The V gene end was trimmed by 6 bases and the J gene end by 6 bases; junction bases not matched to a gene: 13. This CDR3 region has 14 residues. CDR3 sequence: CSVSRQGVAAEAFF. As DNA, the CDR3 is TGCAGCGTCTCCCGGCAGGGGGTGGCGGCTGAAGCTTTCTTT.

The chain joins TRBV29-1 to TRBJ1-2; D not certain. V lost 3 bases to trimming and J lost 5 bases, with 10 bases between them. In germline, CDR1 is SQVTM, CDR2 ANQGSEA. CDR3 length: 12 amino acids. Written as DNA, the CDR3 is TGCAGCGTTGAGAACAGTTTATATGGCTACACCTTC. It yields the protein CSVENSLYGYTF.

This chain connects TRBV27 to TRBJ2-7, with 10 bases matching TRBD1. This CDR3 spans 16 amino acids. V was pared by 2 bases and J by 3 bases, with 7 bases of the junction left unmatched. Germline V CDR1 and CDR2: MNHEY, SMNVEV (reference sequence). CDR3 sequence: CASSLSGTGAGYEQYF. In DNA, the CDR3 is TGTGCCAGCAGTTTAAGTGGGACAGGGGCGGGCTACGAGCAGTACTTC.

The chain uses TRBV2 and TRBJ2-7, with TRBD1 identical over 12 bases. J gave up 3 bases and V 8 bases, and 20 bases lay outside the gene matches. The CDR3 runs to 19 residues. Germline V lookup: CDR1 SNHLY, CDR2 FYNNEI. DNA of the CDR3: TGTGCCAGCCAACTTCGGATTGAGGGTAGGGACAGGGGGCTCTACGAGCAGTACTTC. Its translation: CASQLRIEGRDRGLYEQYF. Using reference TRBV2 and TRBJ2-7 for the parts outside the CDR3, the full variable domain is EPEVTQTPSHQVTQMGQEVILRCVPISNHLYFYWYRQILGQKVEFLVSFYNNEISEKSEIFDDQFSVERPDGSNFTLKIRSTKLEDSAMYFCASQLRIEGRDRGLYEQYFGPGTRLTVT.

This sequence joins TRBV5-6 and TRBJ2-7; D remains ambiguous. Germline assignment: CDR1 SGHDT and CDR2 YYEEEE. CDR3 size: 12 residues. V was pared by 0 bases and J by 6 bases, with 7 bases between. CDR3 protein: CASSLGPFEQYF. Written as DNA, the CDR3 is TGTGCCAGCAGCTTGGGTCCATTCGAGCAGTACTTC.

This sequence joins TRBV2 and TRBJ2-4, with a weak D call TRBD2 (6 bases). Germline loops: CDR1 SNHLY, CDR2 FYNNEI. The CDR3 loop spans 11 amino acids. Trimming took 8 bases from V and 8 from J, leaving 10 bases between them. CDR3 sequence (DNA): TGTGCCAGCGCGGAGCGGGACATTCAGTACTTC. It encodes CASAERDIQYF.

The V call is TRBV5-4, the J call TRBJ1-3; 9 nucleotides agree with TRBD1. CDR1 and CDR2 (germline): SGHNT, YYREEE (reference sequence). The J segment lost 2 bases and the V segment lost 3 bases, leaving 3 bases of the junction unmatched. CDR3 size: 15 residues. CDR3 coding DNA: TGTGCCAGCAGCTCTCGACAGGGGGCTGGAAACACCATATATTTT. This gives the protein CASSSRQGAGNTIYF.

Only a few counts were recorded for this clone. The DNA for the CDR3 is TGTGCCAGCTCACCTGGAGGGGCCCCAGAGACCCAGTACTTC. Translation: CASSPGGAPETQYF. The chain joins TRBV18 to TRBJ2-5; a weak D match, TRBD2 (6 bases). CDR1 is KGHSH and CDR2 is LQKENI in the germline V gene. This CDR3 is built from 14 residues. V was clipped by 3 bases and J by 4 bases, with 12 bases between them.

This clone was counted a few times. The junction departs from germline at one end; a sequencing error may be responsible. V usage is TRBV7-7 and J usage is TRBJ2-5, with TRBD2 matching 12 bases. This CDR3 comprises 17 residues. The V gene's germline CDR1 is SSHAT and CDR2 FNYEAQ (reference sequence). The CDR3 sequence: CASSLAGGRRSDETQYF. Written as DNA, the CDR3 is TGTGCCAGCAGCCTAGCGGGGGGGCGGCGGAGTGATGAGACCCAGTACTTC.

The chain employs TRBV5-4 and TRBJ1-2; D gene ambiguous. CDR3 length: 13 amino acids. Deletions cut 4 bases from V and 2 bases from J, with 9 bases between. The germline V gene has CDR1 SGHNT and CDR2 YYREEE (reference sequence). The CDR3 here is CASSDQVNYGYTF. CDR3 in DNA: TGTGCCAGCAGCGATCAGGTCAACTATGGCTACACCTTC.

The genes are TRBV7-2 and TRBJ2-1; tentative D call: TRBD2 (7 bases). The CDR3 length is 13 residues. Trimming shortened V by 1 base and J by 12 bases, and 13 bases separated the two germline ends. CDR1 is SGHTA and CDR2 is FQGNSA in the germline V gene. In DNA form, the CDR3 reads TGTGCCAGCAGCTTAGGGGGGGGCTTGGTGCAGTTCTTC. This gives the protein CASSLGGGLVQFF.

The rearrangement uses TRBV4-1 and TRBJ1-1, with TRBD1 matching 7 bases. Germline CDR1 MGHRA, CDR2 YSYEKL. J lost 3 bases, V lost 5 bases, and 9 bases had no gene match. The CDR3 length is 15 residues. CDR3 in DNA: TGCGCCAGCAGCTACTTATTCAGGGGGGACACTGAAGCTTTCTTT. Protein: CASSYLFRGDTEAFF.

This clone was observed a handful of times. In nucleotides, the CDR3 is TGTGCCAGCAGCCGCGGGGCTTCCTCTAAGACTCAAGAGACCCAGTACTTC. It is translated as CASSRGASSKTQETQYF. The chain is built from TRBV5-4 and TRBJ2-5; D perhaps matches TRBD2 (6 bases). The CDR3 extends over 17 amino acids. Germline V gene lookup returns CDR1 SGHNT and CDR2 YYREEE (reference sequence). Deletions cut 4 bases from V and 2 bases from J, with 21 bases between.

V is TRBV11-2 and J is TRBJ2-7, with 7 bases aligning to TRBD2. Germline V gene data show CDR1 as SGHAT and CDR2 as FQNNGV. Losses at the gene ends were 5 bases for V and 7 bases for J; bases not matched to a gene: 11. CDR3 size: 14 residues. CDR3 amino acids: CASSPSGLLPEQYF. As DNA, the CDR3 is TGTGCCAGCAGCCCTAGCGGACTTCTCCCGGAGCAGTACTTC.

This clone was seen a handful of times. The J gene is TRBJ2-1, the V gene TRBV19, with 11 bases lining up with TRBD2. CDR3 length: 17 residues. V lost 6 bases to trimming and J lost 0 bases; unmatched junction nucleotides: 7. The germline CDR1 and CDR2 sequences are LNHDA and SQIVND (reference sequence). The CDR3 nucleotides read TGTGCCAGTAGCCCGGTAACTAGCGGGAGCTCCTACAATGAGCAGTTCTTC. This sequence encodes CASSPVTSGSSYNEQFF.

This chain links TRBV10-3 with TRBJ2-2; 7 bases map to TRBD2. The CDR3 loop spans 18 amino acids. Losses at the gene ends were 6 bases for V and 5 bases for J; bases not matched to a gene: 18. The germline gives CDR1 ENHRY, CDR2 SYGVKD. The CDR3 nucleotides read TGTGCCATCAGGGTCGCGGGGAATCTAGCGGAGCTAACCGGGGAGCTGTTTTTT. Protein: CAIRVAGNLAELTGELFF.

This sequence joins TRBV25-1 and TRBJ2-7; a weak D match, TRBD2 (5 bases). V lost 6 bases and J lost 6, with 12 bases in between. The CDR3 consists of 12 residues. CDR1 is MGHDK and CDR2 is SYGVNS in the germline V gene. The CDR3, as DNA: TGTGCCAGCAGGGACGGGGTACGCGAGCAGTACTTC. Its translation: CASRDGVREQYF.

The chain combines TRBV19 with TRBJ1-1; D is ambiguous. Trimming pared 5 bases from V and 1 base from J, leaving 8 bases between. The germline CDR1 and CDR2 sequences are LNHDA and SQIVND (reference sequence). The length of the CDR3 is 13 residues. The CDR3 here is CASSVRENTEAFF. CDR3 nucleotide sequence: TGTGCCAGTAGTGTCCGGGAGAACACTGAAGCTTTCTTT.